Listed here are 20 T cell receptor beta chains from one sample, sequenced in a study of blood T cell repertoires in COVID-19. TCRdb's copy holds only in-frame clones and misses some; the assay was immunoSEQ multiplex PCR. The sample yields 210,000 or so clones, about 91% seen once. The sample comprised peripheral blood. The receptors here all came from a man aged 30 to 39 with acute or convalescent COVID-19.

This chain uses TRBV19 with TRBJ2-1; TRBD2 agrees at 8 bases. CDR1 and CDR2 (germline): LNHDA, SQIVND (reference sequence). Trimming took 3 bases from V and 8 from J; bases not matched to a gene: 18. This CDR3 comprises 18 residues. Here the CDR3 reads CASSIRLGGLAGVHEQFF. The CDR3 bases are TGTGCCAGTAGTATTAGGCTAGGAGGGCTAGCGGGTGTACATGAGCAGTTCTTC.

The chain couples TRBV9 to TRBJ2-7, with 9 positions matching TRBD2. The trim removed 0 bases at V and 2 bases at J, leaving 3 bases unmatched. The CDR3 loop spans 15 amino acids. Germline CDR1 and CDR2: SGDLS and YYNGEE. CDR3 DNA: TGTGCCAGCAGCGTAGGTCAGCGGGGGGCCTACGAGCAGTACTTC. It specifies CASSVGQRGAYEQYF. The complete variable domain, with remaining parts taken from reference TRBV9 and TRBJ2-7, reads DSGVTQTPKHLITATGQRVTLRCSPRSGDLSVYWYQQSLDQGLQFLIQYYNGEERAKGNILERFSAQQFPDLHSELNLSSLELGDSALYFCASSVGQRGAYEQYFGPGTRLTVT.

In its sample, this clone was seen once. CDR3 loop: CASSLAGAGAEQFF. Here the CDR3 DNA reads TGTGCCAGCAGCTTAGCGGGAGCGGGTGCTGAGCAGTTCTTC. The chain couples TRBV7-2 to TRBJ2-1, with a tentative D call TRBD2 (6 bases). Germline V gives CDR1 SGHTA, CDR2 FQGNSA. The CDR3 spans 14 residues. V was shortened by 0 bases and J by 9 bases, with 12 bases between the two germline ends.

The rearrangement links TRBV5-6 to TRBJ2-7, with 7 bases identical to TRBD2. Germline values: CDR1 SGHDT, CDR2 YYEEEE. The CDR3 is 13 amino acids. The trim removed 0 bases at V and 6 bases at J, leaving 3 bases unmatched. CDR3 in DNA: TGTGCCAGCAGCTTGGCGGGAGGCTCCGAGCAGTACTTC. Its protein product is CASSLAGGSEQYF.

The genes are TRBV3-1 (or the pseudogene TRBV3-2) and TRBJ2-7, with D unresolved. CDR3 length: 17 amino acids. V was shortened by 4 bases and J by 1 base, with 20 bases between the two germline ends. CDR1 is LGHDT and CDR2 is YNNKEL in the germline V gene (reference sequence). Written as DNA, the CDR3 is TGTGCCAGCAGCCCAGGATTCGGCTCTACAGATTCCTACGAGCAGTACTTC. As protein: CASSPGFGSTDSYEQYF.

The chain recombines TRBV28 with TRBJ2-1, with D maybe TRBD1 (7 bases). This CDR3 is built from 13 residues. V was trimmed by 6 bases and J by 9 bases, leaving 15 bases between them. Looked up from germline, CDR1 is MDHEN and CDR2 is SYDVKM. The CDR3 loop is CASSRGASVEQFF. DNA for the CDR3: TGTGCCAGCAGCAGGGGGGCTAGCGTTGAGCAGTTCTTC.

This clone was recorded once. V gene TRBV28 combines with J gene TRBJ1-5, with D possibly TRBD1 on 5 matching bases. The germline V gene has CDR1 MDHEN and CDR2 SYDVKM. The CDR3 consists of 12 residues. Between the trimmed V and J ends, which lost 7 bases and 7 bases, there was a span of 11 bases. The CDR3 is CASIVYRQPQHF. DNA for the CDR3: TGTGCCAGCATTGTATACAGGCAGCCCCAGCATTTT.

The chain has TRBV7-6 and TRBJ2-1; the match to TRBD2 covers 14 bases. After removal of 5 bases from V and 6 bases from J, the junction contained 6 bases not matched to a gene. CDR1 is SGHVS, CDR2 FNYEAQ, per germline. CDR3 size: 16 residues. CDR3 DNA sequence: TGTGCCAGCAGCACTCGGACTAGCGGGAGGACCAATGAGCAGTTCTTC. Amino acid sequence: CASSTRTSGRTNEQFF.

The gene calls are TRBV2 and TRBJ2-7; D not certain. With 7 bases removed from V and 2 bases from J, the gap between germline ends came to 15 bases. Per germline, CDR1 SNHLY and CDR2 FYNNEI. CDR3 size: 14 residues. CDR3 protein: CASMRQLPTYEQYF. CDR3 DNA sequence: TGTGCCAGCATGAGGCAGCTCCCGACCTACGAGCAGTACTTC.

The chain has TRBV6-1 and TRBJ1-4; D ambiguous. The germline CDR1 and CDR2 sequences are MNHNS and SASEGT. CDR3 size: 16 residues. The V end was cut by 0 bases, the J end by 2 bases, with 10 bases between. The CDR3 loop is CASSEALRVTNEKLFF. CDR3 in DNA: TGTGCCAGCAGTGAAGCGCTTCGGGTGACTAATGAAAAACTGTTTTTT.

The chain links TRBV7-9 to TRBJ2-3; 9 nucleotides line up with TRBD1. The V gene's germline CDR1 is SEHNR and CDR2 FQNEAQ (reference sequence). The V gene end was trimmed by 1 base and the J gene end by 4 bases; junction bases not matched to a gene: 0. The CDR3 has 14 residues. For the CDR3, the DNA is TGTGCCAGCAGCTTAGGGACAGGGGCAGATACGCAGTATTTT. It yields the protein CASSLGTGADTQYF.

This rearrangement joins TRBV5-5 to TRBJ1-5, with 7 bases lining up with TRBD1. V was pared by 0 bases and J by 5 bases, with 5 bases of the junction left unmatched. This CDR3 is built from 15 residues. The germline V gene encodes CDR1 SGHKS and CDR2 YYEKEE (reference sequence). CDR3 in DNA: TGTGCCAGCAGCTTGGGGTTAACAGGGGATCAGCCCCAGCATTTT. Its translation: CASSLGLTGDQPQHF.

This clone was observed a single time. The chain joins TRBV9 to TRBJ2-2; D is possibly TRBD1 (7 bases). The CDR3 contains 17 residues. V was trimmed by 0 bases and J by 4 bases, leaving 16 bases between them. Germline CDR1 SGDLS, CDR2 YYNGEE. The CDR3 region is CASSVEAGGSVTGELFF. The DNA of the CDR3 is TGTGCCAGCAGCGTAGAGGCAGGGGGGAGTGTCACCGGGGAGCTGTTTTTT. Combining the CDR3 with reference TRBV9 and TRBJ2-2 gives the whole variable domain DSGVTQTPKHLITATGQRVTLRCSPRSGDLSVYWYQQSLDQGLQFLIQYYNGEERAKGNILERFSAQQFPDLHSELNLSSLELGDSALYFCASSVEAGGSVTGELFFGEGSRLTVL.

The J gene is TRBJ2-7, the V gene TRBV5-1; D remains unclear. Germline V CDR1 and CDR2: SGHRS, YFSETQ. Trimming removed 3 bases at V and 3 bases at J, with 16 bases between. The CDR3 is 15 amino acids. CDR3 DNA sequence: TGCGCCAGCAGCTCAGATTCCCCATATTACTACGAGCAGTACTTC. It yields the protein CASSSDSPYYYEQYF.

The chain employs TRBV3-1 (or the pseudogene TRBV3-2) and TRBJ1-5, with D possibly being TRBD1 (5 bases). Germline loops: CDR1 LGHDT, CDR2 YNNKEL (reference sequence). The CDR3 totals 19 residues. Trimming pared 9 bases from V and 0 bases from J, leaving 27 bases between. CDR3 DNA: TGTGCCAGGCCAATCTCCTGGGGGGAGAAAAACCATAGCAATCAGCCCCAGCATTTT. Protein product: CARPISWGEKNHSNQPQHF.

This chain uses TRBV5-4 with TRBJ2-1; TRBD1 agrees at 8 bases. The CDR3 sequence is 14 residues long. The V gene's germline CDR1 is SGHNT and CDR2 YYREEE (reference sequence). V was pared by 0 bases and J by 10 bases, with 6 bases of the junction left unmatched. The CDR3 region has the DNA TGTGCCAGCAGCTTGGGTCAGGGGGCGCGGGAGCAGTTCTTC. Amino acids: CASSLGQGAREQFF.

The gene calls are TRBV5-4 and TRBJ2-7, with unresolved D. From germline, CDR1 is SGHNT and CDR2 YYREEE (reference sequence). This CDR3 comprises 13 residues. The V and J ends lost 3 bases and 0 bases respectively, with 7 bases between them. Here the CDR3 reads CASSSFSSYEQYF. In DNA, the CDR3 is TGTGCCAGCAGCTCATTTAGCTCCTACGAGCAGTACTTC.

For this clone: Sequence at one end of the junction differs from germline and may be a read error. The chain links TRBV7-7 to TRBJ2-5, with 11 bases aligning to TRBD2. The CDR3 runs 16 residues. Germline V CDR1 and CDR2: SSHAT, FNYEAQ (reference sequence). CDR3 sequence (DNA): TGTGCTAGCAGCCCTAGTACTAGCGGGGGAATAAAGACCCAGTACTTC. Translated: CASSPSTSGGIKTQYF.

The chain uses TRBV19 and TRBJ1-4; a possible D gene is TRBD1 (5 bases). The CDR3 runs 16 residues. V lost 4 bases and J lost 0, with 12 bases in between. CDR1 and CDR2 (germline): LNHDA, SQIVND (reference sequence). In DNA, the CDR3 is TGTGCCAGTAGTAGTTGGGGGGTAACAACTAATGAAAAACTGTTTTTT. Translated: CASSSWGVTTNEKLFF.

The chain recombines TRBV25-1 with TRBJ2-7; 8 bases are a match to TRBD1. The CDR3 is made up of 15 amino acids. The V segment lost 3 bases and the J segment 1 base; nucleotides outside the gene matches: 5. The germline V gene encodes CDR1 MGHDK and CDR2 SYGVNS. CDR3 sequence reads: CASSDFRTGSYEQYF. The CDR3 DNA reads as TGTGCCAGCAGTGATTTTAGGACAGGGTCCTACGAGCAGTACTTC.